This note documents a single T cell receptor beta chain sequence. The sample originates from a study of control samples from healthy donors and cancer patients. Measured with immunoSEQ multiplex PCR; TCRdb has only the in-frame clones, and not every one. Among some 99,000 clones listed, 90% were seen once. V dropped 1 base and J dropped 1 base, with 10 bases sitting between them. The germline gives CDR1 LGHNA, CDR2 YNFKEQ. The CDR3 has 15 amino acids. This TCR derives from a human donor in good health. The donor label of this sample is uncertain. Material for sequencing was blood. The chain recombines TRBV4-2 with TRBJ1-1, with D maybe TRBD1 (5 bases). The CDR3 DNA reads TGTGCCAGCAGCCAAGGTGGGGCGAAGAACACTGAAGCTTTCTTT. It specifies CASSQGGAKNTEAFF.